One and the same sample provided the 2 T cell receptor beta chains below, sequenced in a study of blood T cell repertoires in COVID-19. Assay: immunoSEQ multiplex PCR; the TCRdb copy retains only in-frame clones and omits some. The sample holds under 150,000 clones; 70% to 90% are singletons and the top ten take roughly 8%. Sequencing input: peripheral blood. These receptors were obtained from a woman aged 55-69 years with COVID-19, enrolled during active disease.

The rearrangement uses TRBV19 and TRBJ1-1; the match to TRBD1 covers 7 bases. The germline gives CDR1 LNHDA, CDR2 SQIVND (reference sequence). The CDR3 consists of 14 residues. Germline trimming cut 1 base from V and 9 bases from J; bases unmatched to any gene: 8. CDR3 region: CASSIGRGSTKAFF. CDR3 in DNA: TGTGCCAGTAGTATAGGCAGGGGGTCGACTAAAGCTTTCTTT.

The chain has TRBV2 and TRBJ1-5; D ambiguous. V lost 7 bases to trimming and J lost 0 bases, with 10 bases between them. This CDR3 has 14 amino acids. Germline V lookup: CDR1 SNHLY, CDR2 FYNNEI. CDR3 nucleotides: TGTGCCAGCACAACGGACTATAGCAATCAGCCCCAGCATTTT. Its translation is CASTTDYSNQPQHF.